This T cell receptor (beta chain) was identified in a study of blood T cell repertoires in COVID-19. As for the study in general: Both acute and convalescent COVID-19 samples were obtained from the United States, Italy and Spain. The analysed material was cDNA or gDNA that came from T cells, B-cell-depleted T cells, or PBMCs.

Germline V CDR1 and CDR2: SGHRS, YFSETQ. The V end lost 2 bases, the J end lost 5 bases, and 28 bases lay between the germline ends. This CDR3 is 20 amino acids long. In this sample, this clone turned up once. In the authors' workflow: Quantification of nucleated cells was approximated via reference gene primer amplification. Sequencing was performed with immunoSEQ multiplex PCR; in TCRdb, only in-frame clones are kept and a portion is missing. V and J calls and clone size follow that table, whereas D and trimming were derived from the DNA. The repertoire holds some 81,000 clones, with about 95% as singletons.

The receptor was isolated from a human donor with active COVID-19. The donor label of this sample is uncertain. V usage is TRBV5-1 and J usage is TRBJ2-2, with a weak D call TRBD2 (5 bases). The specimen was peripheral blood. The CDR3 coding sequence is TGCGCCAGCAGCTTAAGACTCCGAACCGTGAAGGTCGGGATGACCGGGGAGCTGTTTTTT. Translated: CASSLRLRTVKVGMTGELFF.